Listed below are T cell receptor beta chains from one sample, sequenced in a study of naive and memory T cell subsets. TCRdb called the UMI-ligation and nested PCR reads again in MiXCR, with one record for every CDR3 protein. The sample includes 120,000 to 150,000 distinct CDR3 sequences, around 21% seen only once; the top ten take 0.5% to 0.75%. The sequenced material came from naive CD8+ T cells from blood. Source of these receptors: a human donor in good health. Each CDR3 is given with its conserved first and last residue. The D gene is left open where the match is weak. Size is omitted from some rows. Given values are once, few, many or a class for expanded clones.

>.|TRBD2|TRBV24-1|TRBJ2-2
CATSDNPGLAGTGELFF
TGTGCCACCAGTGATAATCCGGGACTAGCGGGAACCGGGGAGCTGTTTTTT
>.|TRBD2|TRBV20-1|TRBJ2-7
CSATGLAGVAYEQYF
TGCAGTGCTACAGGACTAGCGGGAGTCGCCTACGAGCAGTACTTC
>many|TRBD1|TRBV7-9|TRBJ2-7
CASSRQGYEQYF
TGTGCCAGCAGTCGACAGGGGTACGAGCAGTACTTC
>.|TRBD2|TRBV27|TRBJ2-1
CASSPFGTTTDNEQFF
TGTGCCAGCAGTCCTTTCGGGACTACCACCGACAATGAGCAGTTCTTC
>few|.|TRBV6-5|TRBJ2-7
CASSPRSEEEQYF
TGTGCCAGCAGCCCCCGGTCGGAGGAGGAGCAGTACTTC
>.|TRBD2|TRBV6-5|TRBJ2-7
CASSYSPLAGAYEQYF
TGTGCCAGCAGTTATAGTCCCCTAGCGGGAGCCTACGAGCAGTACTTC
>.|.|TRBV9|TRBJ2-2
CASSVDEATNTGELFF
TGTGCCAGCAGCGTAGATGAAGCTACGAACACCGGGGAGCTGTTTTTT
>.|TRBD1|TRBV6-4|TRBJ2-2
CASSDGQGTGELFF
TGTGCCAGCAGTGACGGACAGGGCACCGGGGAGCTGTTTTTT
>.|.|TRBV28|TRBJ2-2
CASSLYGRATGELFF
TGTGCCAGCAGTTTATACGGGAGAGCCACCGGGGAGCTGTTTTTT
>.|TRBD2|TRBV5-6|TRBJ2-3
CASSLERLAGVSSTDTQYF
TGTGCCAGCAGCTTGGAAAGGCTAGCGGGTGTCTCTAGCACAGATACGCAGTATTTT
>few|TRBD2|TRBV2|TRBJ2-3
CASGGGRAPDTQYF
TGTGCCAGCGGCGGCGGGAGGGCGCCAGATACGCAGTATTTT
>few|TRBD2|TRBV7-9|TRBJ2-3
CASSPLASGTLDTQYF
TGTGCCAGCAGCCCGCTCGCTAGCGGGACCCTAGATACGCAGTATTTT
>few|.|TRBV25-1|TRBJ2-1
CASSDPGTYNEQFF
TGTGCCAGCAGTGATCCAGGGACCTACAATGAGCAGTTCTTC
>.|TRBD2|TRBV27|TRBJ2-7
CASSPITSVPTLEYF
TGTGCCAGCAGTCCCATCACTAGCGTCCCAACCCTGGAGTACTTC
>.|.|TRBV6-1|TRBJ1-3
CASSEARGSGNTIYF
TGTGCCAGCAGTGAAGCGCGGGGCTCCGGAAACACCATATATTTT
>.|.|TRBV6-6|TRBJ2-3
CASVAEFTDTQYF
TGTGCCAGCGTTGCGGAGTTCACAGATACGCAGTATTTT
>few|.|TRBV7-2|TRBJ2-7
CASSPAFGYEQYF
TGTGCCAGCAGCCCCGCATTTGGCTACGAGCAGTACTTC
>few|.|TRBV28|TRBJ1-1
CASSLYRERLLEAFF
TGTGCCAGCAGTTTATATAGGGAACGCTTACTGGAAGCTTTCTTT
>.|.|TRBV7-9|TRBJ1-4
CASAPGADEKLFF
TGTGCCAGCGCTCCTGGCGCTGATGAAAAACTGTTTTTT
>.|TRBD2|TRBV12-5|TRBJ2-1
CASGLVKTGGVVPNEQFF
TGTGCTAGTGGTTTGGTAAAAACCGGGGGGGTTGTTCCTAATGAGCAGTTCTTC
>.|.|TRBV4-3|TRBJ2-7
CASSQDWSRRHLYYEQYF
TGCGCCAGCAGCCAAGATTGGAGTCGCCGACACCTATACTACGAGCAGTACTTC
>.|.|TRBV23-1|TRBJ2-7
CASSLTGTIPYEQYF
TGCGCCAGCAGTTTAACCGGGACAATACCCTACGAGCAGTACTTC
>.|.|TRBV7-7|TRBJ2-2
CASSSWNAGELFF
TGTGCCAGCAGCTCGTGGAATGCCGGGGAGCTGTTTTTT
>.|TRBD1|TRBV7-9|TRBJ1-1
CASSLGFGTEIEAFF
TGTGCCAGCAGCTTAGGCTTCGGGACAGAGATTGAAGCTTTCTTT
>few|.|TRBV27|TRBJ1-2
CASSYTENYGYTF
TGTGCCAGCAGCTACACAGAAAACTATGGCTACACCTTC
>.|TRBD2|TRBV12-3/TRBV12-4|TRBJ2-7
CASSSLGTSGRGEQYF
TGTGCCAGCAGTTCCCTGGGAACTAGCGGGAGAGGCGAGCAGTACTTC
>few|.|TRBV7-9|TRBJ2-5
CASSFRVDQETQYF
TGTGCCAGCAGCTTTCGTGTAGACCAAGAGACCCAGTACTTC